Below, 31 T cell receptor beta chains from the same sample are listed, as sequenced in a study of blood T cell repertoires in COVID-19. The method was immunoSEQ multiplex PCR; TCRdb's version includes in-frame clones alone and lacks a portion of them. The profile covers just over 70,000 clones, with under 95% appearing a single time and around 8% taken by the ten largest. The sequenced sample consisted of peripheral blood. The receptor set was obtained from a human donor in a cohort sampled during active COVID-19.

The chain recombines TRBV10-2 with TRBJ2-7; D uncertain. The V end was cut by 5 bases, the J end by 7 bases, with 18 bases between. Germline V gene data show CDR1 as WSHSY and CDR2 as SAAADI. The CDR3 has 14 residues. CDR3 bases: TGCGCCAGCAGTAGCTCGCCCTCCCGATGGGAGCAGTACTTC. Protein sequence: CASSSSPSRWEQYF.

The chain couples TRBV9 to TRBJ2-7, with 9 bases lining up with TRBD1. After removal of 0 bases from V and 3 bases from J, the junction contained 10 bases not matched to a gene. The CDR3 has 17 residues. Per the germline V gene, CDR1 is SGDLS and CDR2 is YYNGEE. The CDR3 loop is CASSVGQGDAIGYEQYF. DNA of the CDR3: TGTGCCAGCAGCGTAGGACAGGGGGACGCCATCGGCTACGAGCAGTACTTC.

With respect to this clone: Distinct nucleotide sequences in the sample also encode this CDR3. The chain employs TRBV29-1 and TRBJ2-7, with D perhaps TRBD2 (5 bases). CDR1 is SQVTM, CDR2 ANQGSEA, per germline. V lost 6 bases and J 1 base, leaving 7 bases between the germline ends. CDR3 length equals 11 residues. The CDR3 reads CSVGGSYEQYF. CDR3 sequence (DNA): TGCAGCGTCGGAGGATCCTACGAGCAGTACTTC.

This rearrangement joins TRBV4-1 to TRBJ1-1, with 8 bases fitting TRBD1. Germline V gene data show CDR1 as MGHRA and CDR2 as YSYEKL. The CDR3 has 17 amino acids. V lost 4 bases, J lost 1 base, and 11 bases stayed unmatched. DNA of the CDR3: TGCGCCAGCAGCCCAGGGGGGACAGGTATATCGAACACTGAAGCTTTCTTT. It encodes CASSPGGTGISNTEAFF.

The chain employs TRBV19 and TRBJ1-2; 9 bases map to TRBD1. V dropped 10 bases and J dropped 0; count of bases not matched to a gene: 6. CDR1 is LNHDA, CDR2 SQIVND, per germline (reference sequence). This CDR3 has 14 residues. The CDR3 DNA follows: TGTGCCATTAAAGGACAGGGGACTAACTATGGCTACACCTTC. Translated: CAIKGQGTNYGYTF.

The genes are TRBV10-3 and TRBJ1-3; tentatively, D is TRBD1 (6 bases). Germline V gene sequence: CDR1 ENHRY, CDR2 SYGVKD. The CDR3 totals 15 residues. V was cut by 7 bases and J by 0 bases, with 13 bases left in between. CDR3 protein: CAIKDSSSSGNTIYF. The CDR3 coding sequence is TGTGCCATCAAGGACAGTTCCAGCTCTGGAAACACCATATATTTT.

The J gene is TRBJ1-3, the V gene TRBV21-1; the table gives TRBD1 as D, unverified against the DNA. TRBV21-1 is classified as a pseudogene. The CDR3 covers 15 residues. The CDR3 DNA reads TGTGCCAGCAGCAAAGCCAGGGGGCTTGGAAACACCATATATTTT. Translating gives CASSKARGLGNTIYF.

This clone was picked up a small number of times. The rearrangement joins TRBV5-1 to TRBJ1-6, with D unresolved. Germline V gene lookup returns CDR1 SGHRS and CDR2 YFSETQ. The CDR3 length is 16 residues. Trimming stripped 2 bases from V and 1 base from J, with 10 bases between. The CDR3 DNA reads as TGCGCCAGCAGCTTCGATAGAGAGTCCTATAATTCACCCCTCCACTTT. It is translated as CASSFDRESYNSPLHF.

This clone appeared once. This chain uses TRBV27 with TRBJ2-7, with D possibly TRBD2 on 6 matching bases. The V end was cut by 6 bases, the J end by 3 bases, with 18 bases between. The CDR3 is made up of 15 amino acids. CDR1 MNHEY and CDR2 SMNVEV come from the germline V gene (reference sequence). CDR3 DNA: TGTGCCAGCAGGGGCCTGGAGGGGACCTTCTACGAGCAGTACTTC. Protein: CASRGLEGTFYEQYF.

CDR3 sequence (DNA): TGTGCCAGCAGCCAAGATGATTCTAGGACAGGCATTGAAGCTTTCTTT. This translates into CASSQDDSRTGIEAFF. The rearrangement uses TRBV3-1 (or the pseudogene TRBV3-2) and TRBJ1-1; 7 positions agree with TRBD1. The CDR3 has 16 residues. Trimming took 0 bases from V and 7 from J; bases not matched to a gene: 11. Per the germline V gene, CDR1 is LGHDT and CDR2 is YNNKEL (reference sequence).

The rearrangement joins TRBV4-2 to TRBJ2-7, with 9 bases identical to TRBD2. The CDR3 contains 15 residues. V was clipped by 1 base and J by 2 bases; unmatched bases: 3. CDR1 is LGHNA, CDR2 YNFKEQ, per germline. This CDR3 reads CASSQASGGTYEQYF. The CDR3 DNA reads TGTGCCAGCAGCCAAGCCAGCGGGGGGACCTACGAGCAGTACTTC.

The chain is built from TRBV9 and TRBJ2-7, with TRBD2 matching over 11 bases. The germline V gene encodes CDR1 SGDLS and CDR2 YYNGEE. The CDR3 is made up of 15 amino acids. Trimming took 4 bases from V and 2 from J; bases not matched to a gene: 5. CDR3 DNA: TGTGCCAGCAGCCCTGGGACTAGCGGAGCCTACGAGCAGTACTTC. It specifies CASSPGTSGAYEQYF.

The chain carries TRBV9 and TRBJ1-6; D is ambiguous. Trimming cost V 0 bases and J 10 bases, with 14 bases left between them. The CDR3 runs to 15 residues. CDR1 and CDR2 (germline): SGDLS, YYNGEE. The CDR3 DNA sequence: TGTGCCAGCAGCGTAGACCCCGAACGTCAGTCACCCCTCCACTTT. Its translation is CASSVDPERQSPLHF.

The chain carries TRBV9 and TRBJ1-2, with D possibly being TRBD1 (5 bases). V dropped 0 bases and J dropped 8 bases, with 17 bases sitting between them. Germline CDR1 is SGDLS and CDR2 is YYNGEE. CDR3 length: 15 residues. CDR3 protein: CASSVAVFPGEGYTF. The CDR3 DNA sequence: TGTGCCAGCAGCGTAGCAGTTTTTCCGGGGGAAGGCTACACCTTC.

The CDR3 region is CASSLRGEGSVESPLHF. As DNA, the CDR3 is TGTGCCAGCAGTTTGAGGGGGGAGGGATCCGTCGAATCACCCCTCCACTTT. V and J are TRBV7-8 and TRBJ1-6, with D maybe TRBD1 (6 bases). This CDR3 is 17 amino acids long. The germline V gene encodes CDR1 SGHVS and CDR2 FQNEAQ. Trimming shortened V by 6 bases and J by 10 bases, and 25 bases separated the two germline ends.

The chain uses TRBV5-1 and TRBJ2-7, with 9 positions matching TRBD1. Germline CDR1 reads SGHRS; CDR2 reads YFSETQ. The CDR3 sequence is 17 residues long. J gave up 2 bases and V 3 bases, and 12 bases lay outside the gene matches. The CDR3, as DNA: TGCGCCAGCAGCTCGTTTCCCGGGACAGGGCCAGCCTACGAGCAGTACTTC. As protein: CASSSFPGTGPAYEQYF.

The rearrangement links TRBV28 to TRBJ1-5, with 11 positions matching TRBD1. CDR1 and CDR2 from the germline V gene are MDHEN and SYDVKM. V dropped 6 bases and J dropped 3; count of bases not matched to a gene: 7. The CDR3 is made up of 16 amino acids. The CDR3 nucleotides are TGTGCCAGCAGCAACCGGGACAGGGGGTACAATCAGCCCCAGCATTTT. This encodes CASSNRDRGYNQPQHF.

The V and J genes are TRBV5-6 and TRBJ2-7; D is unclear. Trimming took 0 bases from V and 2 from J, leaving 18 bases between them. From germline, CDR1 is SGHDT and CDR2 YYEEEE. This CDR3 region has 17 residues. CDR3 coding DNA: TGTGCCAGCAGCTTGGAGAGACCGCGGCATGGTCCCTACGAGCAGTACTTC. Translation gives CASSLERPRHGPYEQYF.

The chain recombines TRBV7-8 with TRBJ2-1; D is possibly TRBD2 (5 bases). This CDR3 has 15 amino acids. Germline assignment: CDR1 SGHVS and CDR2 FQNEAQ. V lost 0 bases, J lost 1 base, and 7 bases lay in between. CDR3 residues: CASSLATGSYNEQFF. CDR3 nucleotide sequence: TGTGCCAGCAGCTTAGCAACGGGGTCCTACAATGAGCAGTTCTTC.

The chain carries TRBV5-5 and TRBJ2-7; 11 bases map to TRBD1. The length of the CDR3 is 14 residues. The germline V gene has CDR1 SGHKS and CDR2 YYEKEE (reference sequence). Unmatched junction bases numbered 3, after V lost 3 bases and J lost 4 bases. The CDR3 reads CASSSGTGGYEQYF. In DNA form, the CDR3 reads TGTGCCAGCAGCTCCGGGACAGGGGGGTACGAGCAGTACTTC.

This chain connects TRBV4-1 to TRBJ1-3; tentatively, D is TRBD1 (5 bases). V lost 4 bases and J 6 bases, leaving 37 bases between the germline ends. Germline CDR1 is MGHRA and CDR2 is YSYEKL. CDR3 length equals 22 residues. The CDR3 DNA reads TGCGCCAGCAGCCTCACAAGCTTAACCTTACCACGGCAGGGAGGGTTTGTAAACACCATATATTTT. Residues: CASSLTSLTLPRQGGFVNTIYF.

The CDR3 protein is CARVARAARRETQYF. As DNA, the CDR3 is TGTGCCAGAGTCGCGCGGGCCGCCAGGAGAGAGACCCAGTACTTC. The chain combines TRBV6-5 with TRBJ2-5; perhaps TRBD2 as D (5 bases). Germline V gene lookup returns CDR1 MNHEY and CDR2 SVGAGI. V was pared by 9 bases and J by 4 bases, with 21 bases between. CDR3 length equals 15 residues.

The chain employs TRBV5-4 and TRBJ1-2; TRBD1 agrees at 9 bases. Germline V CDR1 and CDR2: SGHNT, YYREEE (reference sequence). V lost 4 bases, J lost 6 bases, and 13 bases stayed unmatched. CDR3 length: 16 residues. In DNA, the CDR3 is TGTGCCAGCAGCCAGACTCCCGGGACAGGGATGGATGGCTACACCTTC. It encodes CASSQTPGTGMDGYTF.

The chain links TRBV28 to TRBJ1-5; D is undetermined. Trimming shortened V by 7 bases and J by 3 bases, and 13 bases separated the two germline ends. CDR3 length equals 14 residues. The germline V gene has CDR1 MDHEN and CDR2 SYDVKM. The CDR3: CASISHSPNQPQHF. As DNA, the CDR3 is TGTGCCAGCATCTCTCACAGCCCCAATCAGCCCCAGCATTTT.

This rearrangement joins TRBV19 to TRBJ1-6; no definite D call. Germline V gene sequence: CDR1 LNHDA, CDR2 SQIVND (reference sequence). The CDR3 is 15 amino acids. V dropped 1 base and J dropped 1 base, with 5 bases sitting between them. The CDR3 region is CASSIGASYNSPLHF. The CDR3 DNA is TGTGCCAGTAGTATAGGGGCGTCCTATAATTCACCCCTCCACTTT.

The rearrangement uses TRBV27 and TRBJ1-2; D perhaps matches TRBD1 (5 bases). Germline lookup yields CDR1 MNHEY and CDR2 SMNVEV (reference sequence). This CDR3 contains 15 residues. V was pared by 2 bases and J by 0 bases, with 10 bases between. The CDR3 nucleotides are TGTGCCAGCAGTTTACGAGGACACTCTAACTATGGCTACACCTTC. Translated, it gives CASSLRGHSNYGYTF.

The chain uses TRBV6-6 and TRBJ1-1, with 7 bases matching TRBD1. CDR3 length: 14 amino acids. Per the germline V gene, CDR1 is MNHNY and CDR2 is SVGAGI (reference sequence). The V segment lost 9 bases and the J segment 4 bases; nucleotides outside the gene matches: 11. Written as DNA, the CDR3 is TGTGCCAGTTCACCCGACAGGGAGAGCACTGAAGCTTTCTTT. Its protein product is CASSPDRESTEAFF.

In DNA form, the CDR3 reads TGCGCCAGCAGCCAATGGCCGAAAAGACAAAGCAATCAGCCCCAGCATTTT. Protein: CASSQWPKRQSNQPQHF. The V call is TRBV4-1, the J call TRBJ1-5, with D hard to call. The germline CDR1 and CDR2 sequences are MGHRA and YSYEKL. The CDR3 runs 17 residues. V dropped 2 bases and J dropped 1 base, with 15 bases sitting between them.

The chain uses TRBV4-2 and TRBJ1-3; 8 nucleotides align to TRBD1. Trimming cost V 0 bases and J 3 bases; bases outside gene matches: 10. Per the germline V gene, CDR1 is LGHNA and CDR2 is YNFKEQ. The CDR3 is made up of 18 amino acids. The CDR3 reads CASSQDFTGGAGGNTIYF. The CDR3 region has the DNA TGTGCCAGCAGCCAAGATTTTACAGGGGGGGCGGGTGGAAACACCATATATTTT.

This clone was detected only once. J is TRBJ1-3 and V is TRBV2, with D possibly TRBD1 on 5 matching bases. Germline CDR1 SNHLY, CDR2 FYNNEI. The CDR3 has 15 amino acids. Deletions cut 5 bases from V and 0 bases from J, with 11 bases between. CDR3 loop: CASSIGTDSGNTIYF. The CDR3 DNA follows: TGTGCCAGCAGTATCGGGACTGACTCTGGAAACACCATATATTTT.

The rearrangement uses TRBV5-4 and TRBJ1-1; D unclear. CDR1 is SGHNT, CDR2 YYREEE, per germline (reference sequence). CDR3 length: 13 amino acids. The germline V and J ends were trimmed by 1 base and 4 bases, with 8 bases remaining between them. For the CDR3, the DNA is TGTGCCAGCAGCTTGATCGAGGGCACTGAAGCTTTCTTT. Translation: CASSLIEGTEAFF. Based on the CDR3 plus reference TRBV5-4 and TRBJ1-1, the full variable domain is ETGVTQSPTHLIKTRGQQVTLRCSSQSGHNTVSWYQQALGQGPQFIFQYYREEENGRGNFPPRFSGLQFPNYSSELNVNALELDDSALYLCASSLIEGTEAFFGQGTRLTVV.